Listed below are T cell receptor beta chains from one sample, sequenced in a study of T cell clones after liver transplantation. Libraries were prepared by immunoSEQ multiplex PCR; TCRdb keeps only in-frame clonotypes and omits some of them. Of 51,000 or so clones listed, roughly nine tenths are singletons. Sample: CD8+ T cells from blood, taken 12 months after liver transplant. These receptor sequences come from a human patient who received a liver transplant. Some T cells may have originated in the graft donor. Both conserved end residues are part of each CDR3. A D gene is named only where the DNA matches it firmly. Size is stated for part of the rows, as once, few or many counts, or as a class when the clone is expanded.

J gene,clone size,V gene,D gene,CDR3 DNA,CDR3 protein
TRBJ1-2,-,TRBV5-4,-,TGTGCCAGCAGCTTGGACGACAACCAACTCTATGGCTACACCTTC,CASSLDDNQLYGYTF
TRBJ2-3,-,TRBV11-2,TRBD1,TGTGCCAGCAGCTACCACCCGGGACAGGGCACAGATACGCAGTATTTT,CASSYHPGQGTDTQYF
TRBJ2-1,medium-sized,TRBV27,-,TGTGCCACCCACTATAGGGGGACTTGGGACTACAATGAGCAGTTCTTC,CATHYRGTWDYNEQFF
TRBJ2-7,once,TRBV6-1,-,TGTGCCAGCAGGGACTGGGCCTTGGGAGAGCAGTACTTC,CASRDWALGEQYF
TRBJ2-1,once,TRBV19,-,TGTGCCAGTAGTGGGGGGCGGAGCTCCTACAATGAGCAGTTCTTC,CASSGGRSSYNEQFF
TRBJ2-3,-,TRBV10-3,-,TGTGCCATCAGTGAGTCGGTCAGTCCGAGCACAGATACGCAGTATTTT,CAISESVSPSTDTQYF
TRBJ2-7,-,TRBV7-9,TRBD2,TGTGCCAGCAGCTTAGGTGGGGGGGGCTACGAGCAGTACTTC,CASSLGGGGYEQYF
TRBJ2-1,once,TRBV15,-,TGTGCCACCAGCAGCACCGGTAGCGGAGTGTCAATAAACAATGAGCAGTTCTTC,CATSSTGSGVSINNEQFF
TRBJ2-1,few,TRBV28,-,TGTGCCAGCAGTTTAGGGCGGGATCCTCTGGGTGAGCAGTTCTTC,CASSLGRDPLGEQFF
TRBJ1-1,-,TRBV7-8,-,TGTGCCAGCAGCTTAGGGGCAGGGACAATGAACACTGAAGCTTTCTTT,CASSLGAGTMNTEAFF
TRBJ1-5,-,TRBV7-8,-,TGTGCCAGCAGCTTAGACCGGCGTACGAATCAGCCCCAGCATTTT,CASSLDRRTNQPQHF
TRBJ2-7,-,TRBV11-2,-,TGTGCCAGCAGCTTATCTCCTGGGGCCTACGAGCAGTACTTC,CASSLSPGAYEQYF
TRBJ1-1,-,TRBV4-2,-,TGTGCCAGCAGCCAAGACCGGGCGGGAAGCACTGAAGCTTTCTTT,CASSQDRAGSTEAFF
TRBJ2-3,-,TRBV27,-,TGTGCCAGCAGTCCTGTAATGACAGCTAGCACAGATACGCAGTATTTT,CASSPVMTASTDTQYF
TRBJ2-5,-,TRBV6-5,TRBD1,TGTGCCAGCCCCGGGACAGCCTCCCCCCAGTACTTC,CASPGTASPQYF
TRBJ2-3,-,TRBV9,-,TGTGCCAGCACCCTCAGTCGGGTGAGCGGCACAGATACGCAGTATTTT,CASTLSRVSGTDTQYF
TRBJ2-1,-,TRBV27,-,TGTGCCAGCAGTTGGTCAGGGACTGAGCAGTTCTTC,CASSWSGTEQFF
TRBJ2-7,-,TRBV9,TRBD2,TGTGCCAGCAGCGTTTTCCTAGCGGCGGCTTCCACCTACGAGCAGTACTTC,CASSVFLAAASTYEQYF
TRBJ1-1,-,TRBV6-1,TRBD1,TGTGCCAGCGGAGGGACAGGGGGCGACCACCTTGAAGCTTTCTTT,CASGGTGGDHLEAFF
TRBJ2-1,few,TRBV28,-,TGTGCCAGCAGTGGGTGGCCGTACAATGAGCAGTTCTTC,CASSGWPYNEQFF
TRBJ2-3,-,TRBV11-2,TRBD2,TGTGCCAGCAGCTTAGGGACTAGCGGTAGAGATACGCAGTATTTT,CASSLGTSGRDTQYF
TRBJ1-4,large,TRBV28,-,TGTGCCAGCAGTCCCCTTGGGACACGGACCCTTAATGAAAAACTGTTTTTT,CASSPLGTRTLNEKLFF
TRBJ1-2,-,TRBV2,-,TGTGCCAGCAGTGAAGCCGAGACACCTACTAACTATGGCTACACCTTC,CASSEAETPTNYGYTF
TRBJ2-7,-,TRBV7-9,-,TGTGCCAGCAGCGCCGGAGATGGACGAACCTTCTACGAGCAGTACTTC,CASSAGDGRTFYEQYF
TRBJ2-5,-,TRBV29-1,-,TGCAGCGTTGAAGGAGTCCCCGCAAGTGGCTCCGAGACCCAGTACTTC,CSVEGVPASGSETQYF
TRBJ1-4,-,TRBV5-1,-,TGCGCCAGCAGCCGGGGCCAGGGAACTAATGAAAAACTGTTTTTT,CASSRGQGTNEKLFF
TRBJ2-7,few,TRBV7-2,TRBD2,TGTGCCAGCAGCTTACTAGCGGCCTCCTACGAGCAGTACTTC,CASSLLAASYEQYF
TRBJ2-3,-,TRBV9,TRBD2,TGTGCCAGCAGCGTAGCTGAGGCGGGAGGGGAAGATACGCAGTATTTT,CASSVAEAGGEDTQYF
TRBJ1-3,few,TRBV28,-,TGTGCCAGCCGGGCTTCAGGGCCTGGAAACACCATATATTTT,CASRASGPGNTIYF
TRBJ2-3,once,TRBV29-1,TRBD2,TGCAGCGTTGAAGATCAAGGCGGGAGGGCCGTGAAAGATACGCAGTATTTT,CSVEDQGGRAVKDTQYF
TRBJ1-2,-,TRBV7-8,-,TGTGCCAGCAGCGTAGGGGGTGATGGCTACACCTTC,CASSVGGDGYTF
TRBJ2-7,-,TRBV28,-,TGTGCCAGCAGACCCCCCCCGGGAGAGCAGTACTTC,CASRPPPGEQYF
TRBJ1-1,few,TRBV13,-,TGTGCCAGCAGCCCGGTGGGATACACTGAAGCTTTCTTT,CASSPVGYTEAFF
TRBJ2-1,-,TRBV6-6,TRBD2,TGTGCCAGCCCCCCACTAGCGGGAGGAAGTGAGCAGTTCTTC,CASPPLAGGSEQFF
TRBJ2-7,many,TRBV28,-,TGTGCCAGCAGACCGACAGGATCCCTCTCCTACGAGCAGTACTTC,CASRPTGSLSYEQYF
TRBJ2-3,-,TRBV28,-,TGTGCCAGCAGTTTAGGGGGGCCCGTAGATACGCAGTATTTT,CASSLGGPVDTQYF
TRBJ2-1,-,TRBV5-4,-,TGTGCCAGCAGCTTGGAAGCGCCGAGCTCCTACAATGAGCAGTTCTTC,CASSLEAPSSYNEQFF
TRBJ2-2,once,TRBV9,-,TGTGCCAGCAGCGCCTTCGCGGGGATGGCCGGGGAGCTGTTTTTT,CASSAFAGMAGELFF
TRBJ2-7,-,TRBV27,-,TGTGCCAGCAGTTCTCTGGAGGGCGAACGTTACGAGCAGTACTTC,CASSSLEGERYEQYF
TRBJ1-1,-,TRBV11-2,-,TGTGCCAGCAGCTTAGGGTCGGGAAACACTGAAGCTTTCTTT,CASSLGSGNTEAFF
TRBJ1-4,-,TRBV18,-,TGTGCCAGCTCACCATTGAGGGCAGGGTGGGGTGAAAAACTGTTTTTT,CASSPLRAGWGEKLFF
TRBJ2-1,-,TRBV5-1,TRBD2,TGCGCCAGCAGCTTAGGTCTAGCGGGCTCCTACAATGAGCAGTTCTTC,CASSLGLAGSYNEQFF
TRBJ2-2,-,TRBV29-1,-,TGCAGCGTTTTTACCGGGGAGCTGTTTTTT,CSVFTGELFF